This T cell receptor (beta chain) was profiled in a study of regulatory T cells in long-lasting Graves disease (dated by TCRdb to the early 2020s). Regarding the complete study: Persistent Graves' disease meant more than 5 years of antithyroid drug treatment with TSH receptor autoantibodies that stayed positive. Patients with persistent Graves' disease were compared with patients with newly diagnosed Graves' disease using TCR sequencing and RNA sequencing of peripheral blood. The study was registered as a clinical trial and conducted in China. A total of around 35 samples underwent TCR sequencing: about 13 from persistent and roughly 20 from newly diagnosed Graves' disease patients. Antithyroid drugs had been taken for 10 to 13 years on average by persistent Graves' disease patients in the clinical cohort. Results and caveats for the whole study, not just this receptor: Only the TCR beta chain was sequenced and analyzed. Preferential use of TRBV28, TRBJ1-2 and TRBJ2-5 was observed in persistent disease, whereas TRBV20-1 and TRBJ2-1 were favored in newly diagnosed disease. Peripheral blood alone was examined, since thyroid tissue, which constituted the primary lesion, could not be accessed. Lower TCR Shannon entropy and fewer highly expanded clones were observed in persistent Graves' disease patients than in newly diagnosed patients, which suggested clonal expansion. Patients with persistent disease shared more public clonotypes (about 2,900) than newly diagnosed patients did (about 1,000). As a limitation, the authors acknowledged that the small sample size may reduce accuracy.

What the time point label conveys for this sample: persistent/refractory GD, antithyroid drugs over 5 years with positive TRAb. For both TCR sequencing and RNA sequencing, RNA was extracted from PBMCs using TRIzol. The diagnosis of Graves' disease was made according to American Thyroid Association guidelines. Recruitment of patients was carried out at an endocrinology department in Xi'an, China. Each patient gave roughly 8.4 milliliters of peripheral blood, collected in an EDTA anticoagulant tube. Ficoll Paque Plus density gradient separation was used to isolate PBMCs, and no further T cell sorting was performed. An Agilent 2100 Bioanalyzer and agarose gel were used to check RNA quality, while a NanoDrop 2000 measured RNA concentration. The library was produced with multiplex PCR. The sample was run on an Illumina HiSeq 4000. TCR beta libraries were built with iRepertoire HTBI primers and Arm-PCR amplification of CDR3 regions. Before sequencing, the PCR products underwent gel purification. On the study's bioinformatics: Gene usage analysis of CDR3 amino acid clonotypes used the approximately 62 TRBV and about 13 TRBJ segments found across samples. COPE and FqMerger were used to merge the filtered high-quality paired reads into contigs. BLAST was used to align contigs to IMGT TRBV, TRBD and TRBJ reference genes, with CDR3 defined following IMGT. Any clonotype with a frequency above 0.1% was classified as a highly expanded clone. Shannon entropy served as the measure of repertoire diversity, while the Gini coefficient captured V-J evenness. A clonotype was considered public if more than one individual shared it. TCRdb reprocessing: public reads trimmed at Q25 with fastp, clones called with MiXCR, in-frame beta chains kept. Each record represents a unique CDR3 protein, reported with the most common genes and DNA among its rows. TCRdb's processing, not the authors', yielded these V and J calls. A total of 400,000 to 600,000 distinct CDR3 sequences appear in this sample, around a fifth of them only once. The ten largest make up around 7% of the sample.

CDR1 SGHNT and CDR2 YENEEA were looked up in the germline V gene. At the junction V is shortened by 5 bases and J by 2 bases, with 10 bases in between. The cysteine opens and the phenylalanine closes a CDR3 of 14 amino acids. The DNA shown is the 42-base CDR3, in frame from base 1. A note on this clonotype: Its antigen is not yet known. It has no much larger one-base neighbor in the sample; base qualities were not kept.

Rearrangement joined TRBV11-3 to TRBJ2-1; no D gene is confidently identified. The receptor's source is a female donor with Graves disease. Sequencing was performed on peripheral blood mononuclear cells (PBMCs), taken when the disease was refractory, from a patient treated with antithyroid drugs. The bases are TGTGCCAGCAGCCCTAATGAACCCTACAATGAGCAGTTCTTC. Translated, this is CASSPNEPYNEQFF.